This TCR beta chain is from a study of regulatory T cells in long-lasting Graves disease. Points from the study as a whole: Preferential use of TRBV28, TRBJ1-2 and TRBJ2-5 was seen in persistent disease.

Time point in this sample: newly diagnosed GD, antithyroid drugs for less than 3 months. Following extraction of RNA from PBMCs, that RNA was used to make the TCR library. Points on this clonotype: Its antigen remains unidentified.

Trimming stripped 3 bases from V and 2 bases from J, with 12 bases between. The CDR3 is 14 residues long. Germline-derived CDR1 and CDR2 are SGHRS and YFSETQ. With iRepertoire HTBI primers and Arm-PCR of CDR3 regions, TCR beta libraries were built. TCRdb reanalysed the multiplex PCR reads using MiXCR and keeps one entry per CDR3 protein. The data contain about 220,000 distinct CDR3 sequences, roughly 19% of them singletons. These records were also assigned to another study, of T cells in Graves' hyperthyroidism and ophthalmopathy. That study reports: Researchers barred patients who had uncontrolled infection, other autoimmune disease, pregnancy or lactation.

The chain employs TRBV5-1 and TRBJ2-7; the D gene could be TRBD1 or TRBD2 (7 bases each). The sequence was obtained from a woman between 25 and 40 years old with Graves disease. Specimen: peripheral blood mononuclear cells (PBMCs), collected at new diagnosis, from a patient treated with antithyroid drugs. The CDR3 loop is CASSSQGGTYEQYF. The CDR3 DNA reads TGCGCCAGCAGCTCGCAGGGGGGGACCTACGAGCAGTACTTC.